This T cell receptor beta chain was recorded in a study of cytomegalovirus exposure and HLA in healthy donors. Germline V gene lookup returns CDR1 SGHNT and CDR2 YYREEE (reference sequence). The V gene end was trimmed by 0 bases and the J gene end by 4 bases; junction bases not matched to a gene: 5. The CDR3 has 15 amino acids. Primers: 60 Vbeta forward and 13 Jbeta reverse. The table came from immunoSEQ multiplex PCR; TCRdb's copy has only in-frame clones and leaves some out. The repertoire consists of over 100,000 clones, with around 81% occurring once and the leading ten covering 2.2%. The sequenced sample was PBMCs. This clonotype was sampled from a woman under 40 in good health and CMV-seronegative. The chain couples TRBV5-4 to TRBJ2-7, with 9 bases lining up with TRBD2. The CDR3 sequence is CASSLGTSEVYEQYF. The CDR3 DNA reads TGTGCCAGCAGCTTGGGGACTAGCGAAGTGTACGAGCAGTACTTC.